Below, 5 T cell receptor beta chains from the same sample are listed, as sequenced in a study of OX40 agonist ivuxolimab in advanced cancers. The repertoire was sequenced with immunoSEQ multiplex PCR; TCRdb's copy has only in-frame clones and lacks some. The sample has 15,000 to 20,000 clones; 80% to 90% are singletons. Sequenced here: CD4+ or CD8+ T cells sorted from blood, sampled in a trial of the OX40 agonist ivuxolimab. These TCRs come from an adult with an advanced solid tumor such as melanoma, head and neck, liver or kidney cancer.

This clone has only a few counts. The chain carries TRBV9 and TRBJ2-3; TRBD1 matches at 7 bases. Germline V gene lookup returns CDR1 SGDLS and CDR2 YYNGEE. Losses at the gene ends were 6 bases for V and 0 bases for J; bases not matched to a gene: 1. There are 13 residues in the CDR3. CDR3 sequence reads: CASMGQSTDTQYF. DNA of the CDR3: TGTGCCAGCATGGGACAGAGCACAGATACGCAGTATTTT.

This chain links TRBV25-1 with TRBJ2-7, with 10 bases fitting TRBD2. V trimming: 8 bases; J trimming: 5 bases; junction bases outside the gene matches: 21. This CDR3 region has 18 residues. CDR1 is MGHDK, CDR2 SYGVNS, per germline. DNA for the CDR3: TGTGCCAGCGGAGAATCGGGGAGCCCAGCGGGAGGGTTCGACGAGCAGTACTTC. It yields the protein CASGESGSPAGGFDEQYF.

This chain connects TRBV7-3 to TRBJ2-5, with 7 positions matching TRBD1. The CDR3 is 14 residues long. Germline lookup yields CDR1 SGHTA and CDR2 FQGTGA. The junction had 7 bases not matched to a gene; V was cut back by 5 bases and J by 4 bases. The CDR3 region is CASSQTGVPETQYF. CDR3 DNA: TGTGCCAGCAGCCAAACAGGGGTCCCAGAGACCCAGTACTTC.

This clone was seen a handful of times. The V call is TRBV2, the J call TRBJ1-4, with no clear D. Deletions cut 9 bases from V and 7 bases from J, with 0 bases between. CDR3 length equals 8 residues. Looked up from germline, CDR1 is SNHLY and CDR2 is FYNNEI. The CDR3 nucleotides read TGTGCCAGTGAAAAACTGTTTTTT. Translation gives CASEKLFF.

The gene calls are TRBV2 and TRBJ2-7; tentatively, D is TRBD1 or TRBD2 (5 bases each). The ends were cut back, 10 bases at V and 3 bases at J, with 19 bases in the middle. The CDR3 sequence is 14 residues long. The germline V gene has CDR1 SNHLY and CDR2 FYNNEI. The DNA of the CDR3 is TGTGCCACCTTAATGTCCGGGACCCACTACGAGCAGTACTTC. Residues: CATLMSGTHYEQYF.